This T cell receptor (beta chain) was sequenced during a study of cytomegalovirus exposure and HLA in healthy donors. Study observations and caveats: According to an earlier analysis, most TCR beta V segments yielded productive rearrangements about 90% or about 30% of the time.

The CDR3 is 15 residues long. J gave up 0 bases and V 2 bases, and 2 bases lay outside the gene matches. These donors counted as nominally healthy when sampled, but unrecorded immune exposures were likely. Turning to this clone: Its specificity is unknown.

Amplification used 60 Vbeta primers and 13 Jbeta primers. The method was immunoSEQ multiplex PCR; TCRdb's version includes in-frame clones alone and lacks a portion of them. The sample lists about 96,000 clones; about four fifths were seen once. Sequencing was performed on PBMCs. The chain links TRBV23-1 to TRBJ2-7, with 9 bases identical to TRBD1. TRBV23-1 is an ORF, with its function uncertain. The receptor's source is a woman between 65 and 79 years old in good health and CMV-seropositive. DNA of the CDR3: TGCGCCAGCAGTCAAAGGGACAGGGCCTCCTACGAGCAGTACTTC. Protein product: CASSQRDRASYEQYF.